Each of the 31 T cell receptor beta chains below was sequenced from the same sample in a study of T cells in Graves' hyperthyroidism and ophthalmopathy. The CDR3 regions of TCR beta were amplified from RNA transcripts. Using the HTBI primer set, a first-round RT-PCR was run on the TCR CDR3. TCRdb used MiXCR to reprocess the multiplex PCR reads, holding one entry per CDR3 protein. Among about 590,000 distinct CDR3 sequences listed, 12% to 15% were seen once. Sequencing input: blood. These receptors originate from a woman aged 18-29 years with Graves' ophthalmopathy.

The rearrangement joins TRBV19 to TRBJ1-4; D ambiguous. Germline values: CDR1 LNHDA, CDR2 SQIVND (reference sequence). V was cut by 4 bases and J by 5 bases, with 8 bases left in between. The CDR3 consists of 13 residues. CDR3 in amino acids: CASSTRRNEKLFF. The CDR3 coding sequence is TGTGCCAGTAGTACTAGGAGGAATGAAAAACTGTTTTTT.

This clonotype was seen many times. The rearrangement links TRBV30 to TRBJ2-2; D might be TRBD2 (5 bases). V was pared by 8 bases and J by 5 bases, with 15 bases between. The CDR3 is made up of 13 amino acids. Germline V gives CDR1 GTSNPN, CDR2 SVGIG (reference sequence). CDR3 nucleotides: TGTGCCACCCCGGGAACCCATACCGGGGAGCTGTTTTTT. It is translated as CATPGTHTGELFF.

This clonotype appeared many times. The rearrangement joins TRBV3-1 to TRBJ2-7; TRBD2 agrees at 8 bases. The CDR3 is made up of 14 amino acids. The germline gives CDR1 LGHDT, CDR2 YNNKEL (reference sequence). The V gene end was trimmed by 4 bases and the J gene end by 5 bases; junction bases not matched to a gene: 7. CDR3 sequence reads: CASSPLAEGHEQYF. The CDR3, as DNA: TGTGCCAGCAGCCCACTAGCGGAGGGCCACGAGCAGTACTTC.

This clonotype was observed many times. V gene TRBV7-2 combines with J gene TRBJ2-5, with TRBD2 matching over 8 bases. Germline V gene data show CDR1 as SGHTA and CDR2 as FQGNSA. V was pared by 1 base and J by 3 bases, with 7 bases of the junction left unmatched. The CDR3 covers 16 residues. As DNA, the CDR3 is TGTGCCAGCAGCTTAGTAATACTAGCGGATGAAGAGACCCAGTACTTC. It codes for CASSLVILADEETQYF.

This clonotype was seen a few times. The CDR3 DNA is TGCGCCAGCAGCCAAGCCCAATATACCGGGAAGGTCAATGAGCAGTTCTTC. It specifies CASSQAQYTGKVNEQFF. The rearrangement links TRBV4-1 to TRBJ2-1; tentatively, D is TRBD2 (5 bases). Trimming removed 1 base from V and 6 bases from J, with 19 bases in between. CDR1 is MGHRA, CDR2 YSYEKL, per germline. The CDR3 is 17 amino acids.

This clonotype was found many times. This CDR3 reads CASSLAAGRNYGYTF. The CDR3 DNA follows: TGCGCCAGCAGCTTGGCCGCCGGAAGGAACTATGGCTACACCTTC. This chain connects TRBV5-1 to TRBJ1-2; D remains unclear. The CDR3 runs 15 residues. Trimming stripped 0 bases from V and 2 bases from J, with 11 bases between. Germline V gene data show CDR1 as SGHRS and CDR2 as YFSETQ.

This clonotype was counted many times. V is TRBV20-1 and J is TRBJ2-1, with D perhaps TRBD1 or TRBD2 (5 bases each). This CDR3 spans 15 amino acids. In germline, CDR1 is DFQATT, CDR2 SNEGSKA (reference sequence). V lost 3 bases, J lost 7 bases, and 19 bases lay in between. Written as DNA, the CDR3 is TGCAGTGCTAGGGGACCGGGACCCCCACGGAATGAGCAGTTCTTC. Protein: CSARGPGPPRNEQFF.

In this sample, this clonotype turned up a few times. CDR3 region: CASSYTLGGDNYNEQFF. The CDR3 DNA reads TGTGCCAGCAGTTACACTCTCGGGGGAGATAATTACAATGAGCAGTTCTTC. This rearrangement joins TRBV6-9 to TRBJ2-1; a weak D match, TRBD2 (6 bases). The V gene lost 3 bases and the J gene lost 4 bases, with 19 bases spanning the gap. Germline CDR1 MNHGY, CDR2 SVAAGI. This CDR3 has 17 residues.

The V gene is TRBV7-9, the J gene TRBJ1-2; no clear D. The V gene's germline CDR1 is SEHNR and CDR2 FQNEAQ (reference sequence). The CDR3 spans 15 residues. Trimming left V 1 base short and J 3 bases short, with 12 bases between. The CDR3 region has the DNA TGTGCCAGCAGCTTAGGAGGGTATCCGCACTATGGCTACACCTTC. The encoded protein is CASSLGGYPHYGYTF.

Regarding this clonotype: This may arise from a read error, as a much more abundant clone is one base away. This sequence joins TRBV19 and TRBJ1-2; D call uncertain. In germline, CDR1 is LNHDA, CDR2 SQIVND (reference sequence). This CDR3 has 14 amino acids. Deletions cut 6 bases from V and 6 bases from J, with 17 bases between. The CDR3, as DNA: TGTGCCAGTAGAAGGACGCGATTAATCGATGGCTACACCTTC. Translating it yields CASRRTRLIDGYTF.

This clonotype has more than one count but fewer than ten. V is TRBV28 and J is TRBJ2-7; 8 bases line up with TRBD1. The germline V gene encodes CDR1 MDHEN and CDR2 SYDVKM. After removal of 4 bases from V and 6 bases from J, the junction contained 8 bases not matched to a gene. The CDR3 extends over 14 amino acids. Here the CDR3 reads CASSYRDRRLEQYF. The DNA for the CDR3 is TGTGCCAGCAGTTATCGGGACAGGCGGCTCGAGCAGTACTTC.

This clonotype occurred many times. V and J are TRBV11-2 and TRBJ2-7, with 11 nucleotides matching TRBD2. Trimming cost V 1 base and J 4 bases; bases outside gene matches: 3. The CDR3 is 15 residues long. Germline V gene lookup returns CDR1 SGHAT and CDR2 FQNNGV. CDR3 sequence: CASSLGGLAAYEQYF. As DNA, the CDR3 is TGTGCCAGCAGCTTAGGGGGACTAGCGGCATACGAGCAGTACTTC.

This clonotype was seen at least ten times. The CDR3 coding sequence is TGTGCCAGCATGAGCCGGACAGCCGGGGTCCGGGGTCGCTACACCTTC. Translation: CASMSRTAGVRGRYTF. The rearrangement links TRBV28 to TRBJ1-2, with D tentatively TRBD1 (6 bases). Germline V gene lookup returns CDR1 MDHEN and CDR2 SYDVKM. CDR3 size: 16 residues. Trimming left V 7 bases short and J 9 bases short, with 27 bases between.

Notes on this clonotype: The junction departs from germline at one end; a sequencing error may be responsible. V is TRBV15 and J is TRBJ2-3; possibly TRBD1 or TRBD2 for D (5 bases each). CDR3 size: 21 residues. CDR1 is LNHNV and CDR2 is YYDKDF in the germline V gene (reference sequence). The CDR3 nucleotides read TGTGCCATCAGCAGAGCCGGGACCCGGTTTCAGCCCCCGACTAGCACAGATACGCAGTATTTT. Amino acids: CAISRAGTRFQPPTSTDTQYF. Looking up the rest from reference TRBV15 and TRBJ2-3 gives the full variable domain: DAMVIQNPRYQVTQFGKPVTLSCSQTLNHNVMYWYQQKSSQAPKLLFHYYDKDFNNEADTPDNFQSRRPNTSFCFLDIRSPGLGDTAMYLCAISRAGTRFQPPTSTDTQYFGPGTRLTVL.

This rearrangement joins TRBV6-1 to TRBJ2-5, with a weak D call TRBD2 (6 bases). Trimming removed 5 bases at V and 3 bases at J, with 22 bases between. The CDR3 is made up of 17 amino acids. Germline V gene lookup returns CDR1 MNHNS and CDR2 SASEGT. The CDR3 region is CASSQGLRFSGKETQYF. The CDR3 coding sequence is TGTGCCAGCAGTCAAGGCTTAAGGTTTAGCGGTAAAGAGACCCAGTACTTC.

The CDR3 reads CASSVDRTYGYTF. The CDR3 DNA sequence: TGTGCCAGCAGCGTAGACAGGACCTATGGCTACACCTTC. The gene calls are TRBV12-3 or TRBV12-4 and TRBJ1-2, with D possibly being TRBD1 (6 bases). The ends were cut back, 6 bases at V and 4 bases at J, with 12 bases in the middle. CDR3 length: 13 amino acids.

In this sample, this clonotype turned up many times. This rearrangement joins TRBV28 to TRBJ2-3; 7 bases fit TRBD2. V lost 10 bases and J lost 4; bases outside the gene matches: 14. The germline V gene encodes CDR1 MDHEN and CDR2 SYDVKM. The CDR3 covers 15 residues. The CDR3 bases are TGTGCCACCTCGGGTGGCGGGAGTTCCGCAGATACGCAGTATTTT. Translation gives CATSGGGSSADTQYF.

V is TRBV19 and J is TRBJ1-1; no definite D call. The germline gives CDR1 LNHDA, CDR2 SQIVND (reference sequence). The CDR3 is 12 amino acids. V gave up 8 bases and J gave up 2 bases, with 9 bases separating them. The CDR3 loop reads CASDAGNTEAFF. The CDR3 bases are TGTGCCAGTGACGCAGGAAACACTGAAGCTTTCTTT. Drawing the rest from reference TRBV19 and TRBJ1-1, the complete variable domain is DGGITQSPKYLFRKEGQNVTLSCEQNLNHDAMYWYRQDPGQGLRLIYYSQIVNDFQKGDIAEGYSVSREKKESFPLTVTSAQKNPTAFYLCASDAGNTEAFFGQGTRLTVV.

This clonotype appeared many times. The rearrangement joins TRBV6-1 to TRBJ1-5, with no clear D. CDR1 and CDR2 (germline): MNHNS, SASEGT. The CDR3 length is 15 residues. V was cut by 6 bases and J by 1 base, with 13 bases left in between. CDR3 region: CASSVDGVSNQPQHF. CDR3 sequence (DNA): TGTGCCAGCAGCGTCGACGGGGTGAGCAATCAGCCCCAGCATTTT.

This clonotype was counted ten times or more. The chain couples TRBV28 to TRBJ2-5, with 7 positions matching TRBD1. V lost 2 bases and J lost 1; bases outside the gene matches: 10. CDR3 length equals 17 residues. CDR1 is MDHEN, CDR2 SYDVKM, per germline. The CDR3 protein is CASSLDRVSLFQETQYF. The CDR3 DNA sequence: TGTGCCAGCAGTTTAGACAGGGTGTCCCTCTTCCAAGAGACCCAGTACTTC.

This clonotype was seen repeatedly, ten times or more. The chain recombines TRBV24-1 with TRBJ2-2; unclear D gene. Germline V gene sequence: CDR1 KGHDR, CDR2 SFDVKD. Trimming took off 6 bases at V and 10 bases at J, with 17 bases between the two ends. The CDR3 extends over 14 amino acids. The CDR3 coding sequence is TGTGCCACCAGTCCCCCGCAGAGACCGGCGGAGCTGTTTTTT. Its translation: CATSPPQRPAELFF.

This clonotype was counted between two and nine times. Compared with germline, one end of the junction differs, possibly owing to a read error. DNA for the CDR3: TGTGCCAGCAGCCAAGAACTAAACGGGCAGGCGAACTATGGCTACACCTTC. It encodes CASSQELNGQANYGYTF. The chain carries TRBV4-1 and TRBJ1-2; D not certain. CDR1 and CDR2 from the germline V gene are MGHRA and YSYEKL. There are 17 residues in the CDR3.

This clonotype was detected many times. CDR3 residues: CAISTTRAYSYEQYF. The CDR3, as DNA: TGTGCCATCAGTACGACTAGGGCCTACTCCTACGAGCAGTACTTC. The rearrangement links TRBV10-3 to TRBJ2-7; D is perhaps TRBD2 (6 bases). Trimming left V 5 bases short and J 0 bases short, with 14 bases between. The CDR3 extends over 15 amino acids. Looked up from germline, CDR1 is ENHRY and CDR2 is SYGVKD.

This clonotype was observed a few times. The chain couples TRBV6-2 or TRBV6-3 to TRBJ1-2, with D uncertain. Per germline, CDR1 MNHEY and CDR2 SVGEGT. Between the trimmed V and J ends, which lost 6 bases and 6 bases, there was a span of 17 bases. The CDR3 has 14 amino acids. The CDR3: CASSREGVFHGYTF. The CDR3 DNA reads TGTGCCAGCAGCCGTGAGGGTGTTTTCCATGGCTACACCTTC.

This clonotype was recorded many times. This chain links TRBV24-1 with TRBJ2-4, with D possibly TRBD2 on 6 matching bases. V lost 10 bases to trimming and J lost 6 bases, with 18 bases between them. The length of the CDR3 is 14 residues. In germline, CDR1 is KGHDR, CDR2 SFDVKD. The CDR3 reads CATARRGGGNIQYF. As DNA, the CDR3 is TGTGCCACTGCCAGGCGGGGCGGCGGAAACATTCAGTACTTC.

This clonotype was observed a few times. J is TRBJ2-1 and V is TRBV29-1; 9 nucleotides line up with TRBD2. The ends lost 7 bases at V and 9 bases at J; junction bases unmatched: 10. CDR1 SQVTM and CDR2 ANQGSEA come from the germline V gene. The CDR3 covers 13 residues. This CDR3 is CSAPGAGGGEQFF. In DNA, the CDR3 is TGCAGCGCACCAGGGGCGGGGGGGGGTGAGCAGTTCTTC.

This clonotype was detected many times. CDR3: CASSPGQGATSAFF. Here the CDR3 DNA reads TGCGCCAGCAGCCCCGGACAGGGGGCCACCTCGGCTTTCTTT. V gene TRBV5-1 combines with J gene TRBJ1-1, with 11 bases matching TRBD1. V lost 4 bases, J lost 11 bases, and 10 bases stayed unmatched. Germline V gene lookup returns CDR1 SGHRS and CDR2 YFSETQ. CDR3 length: 14 residues.

The J gene is TRBJ1-3, the V gene TRBV20-1; perhaps TRBD1 as D (5 bases). The CDR3 consists of 14 residues. Trimming stripped 0 bases from V and 2 bases from J, with 8 bases between. Germline loops: CDR1 DFQATT, CDR2 SNEGSKA (reference sequence). The CDR3 DNA reads TGCAGTGCTAGAGAGGGCAGGGCTGGAAACACCATATATTTT. This translates into CSAREGRAGNTIYF.

V is TRBV6-2 or TRBV6-3 and J is TRBJ2-6; D remains ambiguous. Deletions cut 4 bases from V and 0 bases from J, with 7 bases between. From germline, CDR1 is MNHEY and CDR2 SVGEGT. The CDR3 loop spans 15 amino acids. CDR3 nucleotides: TGTGCCAGCAGTTTCCTCATCTCTGGGGCCAACGTCCTGACTTTC. Its protein is CASSFLISGANVLTF.

A word on this clonotype: A clone one base away is much larger, so this may be a read error. The CDR3 here is CASSPRFSAFF. CDR3 DNA sequence: TGTGCCAGCAGTCCGCGATTTAGTGCTTTCTTT. V and J are TRBV6-2 or TRBV6-3 and TRBJ1-1; D not certain. CDR3 length: 11 residues. Germline loops: CDR1 MNHEY, CDR2 SVGEGT. Trimming left V 5 bases short and J 11 bases short, with 12 bases between.

This clonotype was detected many times. J is TRBJ1-1 and V is TRBV18; D is unresolved. The germline V gene encodes CDR1 KGHSH and CDR2 LQKENI. CDR3 length: 15 residues. Trimming cost V 2 bases and J 0 bases, with 10 bases left between them. CDR3 sequence: CASSPESSLNTEAFF. The CDR3, as DNA: TGTGCCAGCTCACCAGAGAGCAGCCTGAACACTGAAGCTTTCTTT.